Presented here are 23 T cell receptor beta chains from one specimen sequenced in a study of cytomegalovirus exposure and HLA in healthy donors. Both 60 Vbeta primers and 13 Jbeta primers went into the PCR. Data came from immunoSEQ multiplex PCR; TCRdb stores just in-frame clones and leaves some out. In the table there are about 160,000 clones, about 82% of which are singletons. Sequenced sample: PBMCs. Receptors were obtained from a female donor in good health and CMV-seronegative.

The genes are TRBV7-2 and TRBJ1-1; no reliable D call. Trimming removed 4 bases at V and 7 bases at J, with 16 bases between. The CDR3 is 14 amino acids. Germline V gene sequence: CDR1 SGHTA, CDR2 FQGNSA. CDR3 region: CASSSFLTTNEAFF. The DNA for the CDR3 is TGTGCCAGCAGCTCGTTTCTTACAACCAATGAAGCTTTCTTT.

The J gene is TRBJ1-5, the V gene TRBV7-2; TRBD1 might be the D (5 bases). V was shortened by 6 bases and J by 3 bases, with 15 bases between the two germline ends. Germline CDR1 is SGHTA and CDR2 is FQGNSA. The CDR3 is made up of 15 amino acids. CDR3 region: CASSSQGLDNQPQHF. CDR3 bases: TGTGCCAGCAGTTCCCAGGGTTTGGACAATCAGCCCCAGCATTTT.

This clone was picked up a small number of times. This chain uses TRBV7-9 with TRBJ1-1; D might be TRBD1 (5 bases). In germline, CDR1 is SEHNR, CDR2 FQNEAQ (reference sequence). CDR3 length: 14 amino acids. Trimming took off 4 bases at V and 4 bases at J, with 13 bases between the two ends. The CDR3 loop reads CASSYVGGGTEAFF. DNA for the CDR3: TGTGCCAGCAGCTACGTGGGGGGGGGCACTGAAGCTTTCTTT. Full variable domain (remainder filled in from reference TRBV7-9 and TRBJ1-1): DTGVSQNPRHKITKRGQNVTFRCDPISEHNRLYWYRQTLGQGPEFLTYFQNEAQLEKSRLLSDRFSAERPKGSFSTLEIQRTEQGDSAMYLCASSYVGGGTEAFFGQGTRLTVV.

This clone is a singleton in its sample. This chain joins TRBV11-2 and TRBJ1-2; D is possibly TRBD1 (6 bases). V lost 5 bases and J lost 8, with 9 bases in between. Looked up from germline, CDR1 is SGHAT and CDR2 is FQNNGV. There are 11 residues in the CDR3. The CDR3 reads CASSATGGYTF. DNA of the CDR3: TGTGCCAGCAGCGCAACAGGGGGCTACACCTTC.

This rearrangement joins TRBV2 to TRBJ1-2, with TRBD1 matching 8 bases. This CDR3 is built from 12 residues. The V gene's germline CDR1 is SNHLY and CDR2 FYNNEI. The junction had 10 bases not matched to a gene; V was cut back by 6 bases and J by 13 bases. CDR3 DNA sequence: TGTGCCAGCAGGCCAGGGGGCGCAAGGTTCACCTTC. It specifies CASRPGGARFTF.

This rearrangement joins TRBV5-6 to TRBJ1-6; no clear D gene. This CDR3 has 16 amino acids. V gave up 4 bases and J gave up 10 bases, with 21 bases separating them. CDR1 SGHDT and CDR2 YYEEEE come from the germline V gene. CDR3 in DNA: TGTGCCAGCAGCCCCACCATGGGGATGGGAGGATCACCCCTCCACTTT. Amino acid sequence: CASSPTMGMGGSPLHF.

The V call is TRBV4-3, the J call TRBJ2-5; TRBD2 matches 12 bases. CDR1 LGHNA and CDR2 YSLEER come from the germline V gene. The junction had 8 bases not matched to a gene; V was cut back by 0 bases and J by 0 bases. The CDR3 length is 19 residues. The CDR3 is CASSQDSSGRARNQETQYF. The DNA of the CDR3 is TGCGCCAGCAGCCAAGATTCTAGCGGGAGGGCCAGGAACCAAGAGACCCAGTACTTC.

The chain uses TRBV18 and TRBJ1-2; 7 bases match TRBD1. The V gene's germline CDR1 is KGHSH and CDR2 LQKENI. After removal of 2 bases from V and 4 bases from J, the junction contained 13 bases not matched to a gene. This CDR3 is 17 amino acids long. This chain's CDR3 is CASSPTGVPPLGYGYTF. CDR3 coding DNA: TGTGCCAGCTCACCAACAGGGGTGCCTCCGTTGGGCTATGGCTACACCTTC. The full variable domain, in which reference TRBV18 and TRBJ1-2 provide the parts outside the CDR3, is NAGVMQNPRHLVRRRGQEARLRCSPMKGHSHVYWYRQLPEEGLKFMVYLQKENIIDESGMPKERFSAEFPKEGPSILRIQQVVRGDSAAYFCASSPTGVPPLGYGYTFGSGTRLTVV.

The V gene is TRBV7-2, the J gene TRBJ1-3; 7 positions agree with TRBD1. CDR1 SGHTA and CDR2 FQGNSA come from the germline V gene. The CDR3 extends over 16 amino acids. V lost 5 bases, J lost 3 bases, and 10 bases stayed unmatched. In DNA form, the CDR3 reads TGTGCCAGCAGCCGGGGCCAGGGGGGTCGTGGAAACACCATATATTTT. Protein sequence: CASSRGQGGRGNTIYF.

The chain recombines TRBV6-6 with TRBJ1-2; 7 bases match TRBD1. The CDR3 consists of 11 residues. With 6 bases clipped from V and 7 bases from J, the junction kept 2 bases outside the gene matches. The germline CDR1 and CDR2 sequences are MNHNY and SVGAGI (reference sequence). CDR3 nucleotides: TGTGCCAGCAGACAGGGGTCTGGCTACACCTTC. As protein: CASRQGSGYTF.

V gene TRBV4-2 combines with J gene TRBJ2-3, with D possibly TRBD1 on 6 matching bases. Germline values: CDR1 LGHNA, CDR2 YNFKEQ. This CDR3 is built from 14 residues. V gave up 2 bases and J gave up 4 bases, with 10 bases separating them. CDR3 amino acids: CASSQSQGADTQYF. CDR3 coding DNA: TGTGCCAGCAGCCAATCACAGGGCGCAGATACGCAGTATTTT.

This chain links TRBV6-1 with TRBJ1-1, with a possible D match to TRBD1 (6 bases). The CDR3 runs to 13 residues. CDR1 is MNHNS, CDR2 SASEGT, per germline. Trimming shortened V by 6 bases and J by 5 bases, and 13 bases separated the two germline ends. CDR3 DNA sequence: TGTGCCAGCAGGTACAGGGCTGAAACTGAAGCTTTCTTT. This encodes CASRYRAETEAFF.

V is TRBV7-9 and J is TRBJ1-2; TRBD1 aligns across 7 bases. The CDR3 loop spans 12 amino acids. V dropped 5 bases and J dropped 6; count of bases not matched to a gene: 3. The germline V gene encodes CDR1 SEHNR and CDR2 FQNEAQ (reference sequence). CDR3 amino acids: CASSATGDGYTF. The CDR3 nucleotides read TGTGCCAGCAGCGCCACAGGGGATGGCTACACCTTC.

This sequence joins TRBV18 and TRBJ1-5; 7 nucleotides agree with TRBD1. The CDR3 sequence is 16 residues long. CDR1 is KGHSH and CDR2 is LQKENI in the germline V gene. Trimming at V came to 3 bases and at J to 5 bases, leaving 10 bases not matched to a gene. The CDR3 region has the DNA TGTGCCAGCTCACCCGAAGGGACAGCCTGGCATCAGCCCCAGCATTTT. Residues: CASSPEGTAWHQPQHF.

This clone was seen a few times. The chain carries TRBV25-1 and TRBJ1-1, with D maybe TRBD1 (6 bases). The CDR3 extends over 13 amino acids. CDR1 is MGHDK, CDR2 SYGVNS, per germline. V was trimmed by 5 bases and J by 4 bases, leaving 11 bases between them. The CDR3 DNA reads TGTGCCAGCAGTCCCGACAGGAGCACTGAAGCTTTCTTT. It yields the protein CASSPDRSTEAFF. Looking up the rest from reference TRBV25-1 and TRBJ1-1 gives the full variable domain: EADIYQTPRYLVIGTGKKITLECSQTMGHDKMYWYQQDPGMELHLIHYSYGVNSTEKGDLSSESTVSRIRTEHFPLTLESARPSHTSQYLCASSPDRSTEAFFGQGTRLTVV.

CDR3 sequence: CASSEGTGKQAFGGYTF. The CDR3 nucleotides are TGTGCCAGCAGTGAAGGGACAGGGAAACAGGCGTTCGGCGGCTACACCTTC. The rearrangement joins TRBV6-1 to TRBJ1-2; the match to TRBD1 covers 8 bases. V was pared by 1 base and J by 8 bases, with 15 bases of the junction left unmatched. The CDR3 is 17 residues long. From germline, CDR1 is MNHNS and CDR2 SASEGT.

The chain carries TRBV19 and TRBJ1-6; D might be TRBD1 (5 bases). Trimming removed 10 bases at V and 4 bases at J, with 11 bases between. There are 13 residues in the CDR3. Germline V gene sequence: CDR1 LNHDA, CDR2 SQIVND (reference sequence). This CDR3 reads CATSTVYNSPLHF. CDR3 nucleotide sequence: TGTGCCACCTCGACAGTTTATAATTCACCCCTCCACTTT. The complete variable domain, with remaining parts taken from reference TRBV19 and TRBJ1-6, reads DGGITQSPKYLFRKEGQNVTLSCEQNLNHDAMYWYRQDPGQGLRLIYYSQIVNDFQKGDIAEGYSVSREKKESFPLTVTSAQKNPTAFYLCATSTVYNSPLHFGNGTRLTVT.

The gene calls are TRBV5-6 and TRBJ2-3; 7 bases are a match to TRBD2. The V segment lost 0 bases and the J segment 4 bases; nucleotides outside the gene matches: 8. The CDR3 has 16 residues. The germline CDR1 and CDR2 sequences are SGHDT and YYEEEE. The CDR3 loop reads CASSLARGVAADTQYF. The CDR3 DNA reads TGTGCCAGCAGCTTGGCCCGGGGGGTCGCGGCAGATACGCAGTATTTT.

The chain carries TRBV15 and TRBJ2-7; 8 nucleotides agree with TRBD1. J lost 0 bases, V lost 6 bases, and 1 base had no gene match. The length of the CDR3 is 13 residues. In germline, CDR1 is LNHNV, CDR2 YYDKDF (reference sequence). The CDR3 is CATRGTGSYEQYF. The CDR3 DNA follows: TGTGCCACCAGAGGGACAGGCTCCTACGAGCAGTACTTC.

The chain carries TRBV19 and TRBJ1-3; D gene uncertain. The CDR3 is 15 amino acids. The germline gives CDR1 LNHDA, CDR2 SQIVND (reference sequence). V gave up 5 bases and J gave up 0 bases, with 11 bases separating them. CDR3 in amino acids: CASSRGNRSGNTIYF. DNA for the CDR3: TGTGCCAGTAGTCGCGGGAACCGCTCTGGAAACACCATATATTTT.

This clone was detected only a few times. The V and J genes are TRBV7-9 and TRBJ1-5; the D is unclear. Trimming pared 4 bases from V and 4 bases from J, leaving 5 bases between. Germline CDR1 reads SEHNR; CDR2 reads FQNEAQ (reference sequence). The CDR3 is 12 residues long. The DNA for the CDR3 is TGTGCCAGCAGCTCCTATAATCAGCCCCAGCATTTT. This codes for CASSSYNQPQHF.

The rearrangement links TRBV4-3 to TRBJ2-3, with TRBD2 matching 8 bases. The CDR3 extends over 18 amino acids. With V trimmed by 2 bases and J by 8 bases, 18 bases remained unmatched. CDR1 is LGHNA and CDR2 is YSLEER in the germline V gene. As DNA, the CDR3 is TGCGCCAGCAGCCAACAAACGGGGGGGCGCGACCGTTTAGGTACGCAGTATTTT. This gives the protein CASSQQTGGRDRLGTQYF.

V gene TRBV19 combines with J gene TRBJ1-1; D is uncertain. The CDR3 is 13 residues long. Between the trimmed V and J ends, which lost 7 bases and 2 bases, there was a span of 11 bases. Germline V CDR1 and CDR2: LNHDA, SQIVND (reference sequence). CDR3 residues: CASTMARNTEAFF. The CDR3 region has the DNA TGTGCCAGTACCATGGCCCGAAACACTGAAGCTTTCTTT.